This is a list of T cell receptor beta chains from one sample in a study of vaccination effects on CD4 cells after COVID-19. For these receptors, no antigen is known. Using immunoSEQ multiplex PCR, the repertoire was profiled, and TCRdb retains in-frame clones only, with some absent. The sample holds tens of thousands of clones, 70% to 80% seen once. The sample here was CD4+ T cells from PBMCs cultured without peptide, taken before COVID-19 vaccination. Every receptor here comes from a human donor who had a prior SARS-CoV-2 infection. The CDR3 runs from the conserved cysteine through the conserved F or W. The D gene is left open where the match is weak. Expanded clones get a size class; other rows say once, few or many, or leave the size out.

>TRBV4-2|TRBD1|TRBJ1-3|17|few
TGTGCCAGCAGCCAAGTTTCCAGGGGGGATGCTGGAAACACCATATATTTT
CASSQVSRGDAGNTIYF
>TRBV19|TRBD2|TRBJ2-5|15|NA
TGTGCCAGTAGTAGGACTAGCGGGATATTACAGACCCAGTACTTC
CASSRTSGILQTQYF
>TRBV10-3|NA|TRBJ2-1|13|NA
TGTGCCATCAGTGAGCAGTTGGACAATGAGCAGTTCTTC
CAISEQLDNEQFF
>TRBV23-1|NA|TRBJ1-5|18|NA
TGCGCCACCACCCAACCGGCTAGGCAGCCCTATAGCAATCAGCCCCAGCATTTT
CATTQPARQPYSNQPQHF
>TRBV24-1|NA|TRBJ2-3|15|NA
TGTGCCACCAGTGATTCGACGGCACTCACAGATACGCAGTATTTT
CATSDSTALTDTQYF
>TRBV3-1/TRBV3-2|NA|TRBJ2-5|14|NA
TGTGCCAGCAGCCACCCCGGCGACCGAGAGACCCAGTACTTC
CASSHPGDRETQYF
>TRBV4-1|TRBD1|TRBJ1-1|15|NA
TGCGCCAGCAGCTTAGCCGGGACAGTGAACACTGAAGCTTTCTTT
CASSLAGTVNTEAFF
>TRBV21-1|NA|TRBJ2-7|10|NA
TGTGCCAGCAGGGTGAACGAGCAGTACTTC
CASRVNEQYF
>TRBV19|TRBD1|TRBJ1-4|17|once
TGTGCCAGTAGTATTCAGGGGGCGGCCGTGGGGAATGAAAAACTGTTTTTT
CASSIQGAAVGNEKLFF
>TRBV3-1/TRBV3-2|NA|TRBJ1-1|13|few
TGTGCCAGCAGCCCAACTGATAACACTGAAGCTTTCTTT
CASSPTDNTEAFF
>TRBV7-9|NA|TRBJ2-1|13|NA
TGTGCCAGCAGCCAGCTGGTGGTGAATGAGCAGTTCTTC
CASSQLVVNEQFF
>TRBV5-1|NA|TRBJ2-5|14|NA
TGCGCCAGCAGCTGGGCGGGGCACCAAGAGACCCAGTACTTC
CASSWAGHQETQYF
>TRBV21-1|NA|TRBJ2-7|13|NA
TGTGCCAGCCCCAACCTAAGGGGTCACGAGCAGTACTTC
CASPNLRGHEQYF
>TRBV27|TRBD2|TRBJ2-2|15|once
TGTGCCAGCACAGCGGGAGCTCTTACCACCGGGGAGCTGTTTTTT
CASTAGALTTGELFF
>TRBV29-1|TRBD2|TRBJ2-3|16|NA
TGCAGCGTTGGGGCTCTAGCGGGTCATAGCACAGATACGCAGTATTTT
CSVGALAGHSTDTQYF
>TRBV5-1|NA|TRBJ1-1|13|NA
TGCGCCAGCAGCTTGCGGGTGAACACTGAAGCTTTCTTT
CASSLRVNTEAFF
>TRBV7-2|NA|TRBJ1-5|15|once
TGTGCCAGCAGCTTAGTAGGCTGGGACAATCAGCCCCAGCATTTT
CASSLVGWDNQPQHF
>TRBV24-1|NA|TRBJ2-3|14|NA
TGTGCCACCGCGGGACTGGGTAGCACAGATACGCAGTATTTT
CATAGLGSTDTQYF
>TRBV18|NA|TRBJ2-1|15|NA
TGTGCCAGCTCTGGTTCGATAGCGGAACTTAATGAGCAGTTCTTC
CASSGSIAELNEQFF
>TRBV5-1|TRBD2|TRBJ2-2|15|few
TGCGCCAGCAGCTATGGCGGGAGGAACACCGGGGAGCTGTTTTTT
CASSYGGRNTGELFF
>TRBV18|NA|TRBJ2-5|13|once
TGTGCCAGCTCGGGGCCCTACCAAGAGACCCAGTACTTC
CASSGPYQETQYF
>TRBV6-1|NA|TRBJ1-3|15|NA
TGTGCCAGCAGTGAATCCCCAGGGGAGGGAAACACCATATATTTT
CASSESPGEGNTIYF
>TRBV27|NA|TRBJ2-7|12|NA
TGTGCCAGCAGTTCGGGTATCTACGAGCAGTACTTC
CASSSGIYEQYF
>TRBV6-1|NA|TRBJ1-2|14|NA
TGTGCCAGCAGTGAATTTGGGGTCTTCTATGGCTACACCTTC
CASSEFGVFYGYTF
>TRBV19|NA|TRBJ2-7|15|NA
TGTGCCAGTAGCGGTTATTCTTGGGGGACCTACGAGCAGTACTTC
CASSGYSWGTYEQYF
>TRBV9|TRBD2|TRBJ2-1|15|NA
TGTGCCAGCAGCGTCCATCCTAGCGGGAGTAGTGAGCAGTTCTTC
CASSVHPSGSSEQFF
>TRBV10-3|NA|TRBJ1-5|13|NA
TGTGCCATCAGTGAAACAAAGGATCAGCCCCAGCATTTT
CAISETKDQPQHF
>TRBV27|NA|TRBJ1-1|15|medium-sized
TGTGCCAGCAGTTCTATGGAAGCAGGCTTAACTGAAGCTTTCTTT
CASSSMEAGLTEAFF
>TRBV6-5|TRBD1|TRBJ1-2|14|NA
TGTGCCAGCAGACGACAGGGGGCTGGCTATGGCTACACCTTC
CASRRQGAGYGYTF
>TRBV6-6|NA|TRBJ2-7|17|NA
TGTGCCAGCTGTCTTAACAGGGGAGCGGGGGATCCCAACGAGCAGTACTTC
CASCLNRGAGDPNEQYF
>TRBV3-1/TRBV3-2|NA|TRBJ2-5|12|NA
TGTGCCAGCAGCCACTACTCGGAGACCCAGTACTTC
CASSHYSETQYF
>TRBV18|NA|TRBJ2-3|16|NA
TGTGCCAGCTCACCACGGGGGGCGGTGGGCACAGATACGCAGTATTTT
CASSPRGAVGTDTQYF
>TRBV30|NA|TRBJ1-1|14|few
TGTGCCTGGAGTTTGGGGGGCATGAACACTGAAGCTTTCTTT
CAWSLGGMNTEAFF
>TRBV9|NA|TRBJ1-4|14|NA
TGTGCCAGCAGCGTGACAGCCGCTAATGAAAAACTGTTTTTT
CASSVTAANEKLFF
>TRBV5-1|TRBD2|TRBJ2-7|16|NA
TGCGCCAGCAGCTTGGTCGAACTAGCGGCTTCCTACGAGCAGTACTTC
CASSLVELAASYEQYF